These T cell receptor beta chains were read from a single sample in a study of vaccination effects on CD4 cells after COVID-19. Clones were sequenced by immunoSEQ multiplex PCR, and TCRdb holds only the in-frame ones, with some missing. The table records 55,000 to 75,000 clones, approximately 70% of them present only once. The antigens of these receptors remain unknown. The material sequenced was CD4+ T cells from PBMCs cultured with HCoV-OC43 spike peptides, taken before COVID-19 vaccination. The receptors come from a human donor who received a COVID-19 vaccine. Each CDR3 is given with its conserved first and last residue. The order of the fields is J gene, clone size, D gene, V gene, CDR3 DNA, CDR3 protein. A D gene is named only where the DNA matches it firmly. Rows may omit the clone size; those that give it use once, few, many or a size class.

j_gene: TRBJ1-6
abundance: -
d_gene: -
v_gene: TRBV7-2
CDR3nt: TGTGCCAGCAGTCCACAGCTCTCCTATAATTCACCCCTCCACTTT
CDR3aa: CASSPQLSYNSPLHF

j_gene: TRBJ2-4
abundance: -
d_gene: -
v_gene: TRBV5-1
CDR3nt: TGCGCCAGCAGCAGCGGCGGGACGGAGCTAGCCAAAAACATTCAGTACTTC
CDR3aa: CASSSGGTELAKNIQYF

j_gene: TRBJ2-3
abundance: -
d_gene: -
v_gene: TRBV30
CDR3nt: TGTGCCTGGAGTCCGGGACCCTTAACAGATACGCAGTATTTT
CDR3aa: CAWSPGPLTDTQYF

j_gene: TRBJ1-4
abundance: once
d_gene: -
v_gene: TRBV11-2
CDR3nt: TGTGCCAGCACCCCAAGGTCCCCAGGCGTAGTGACTAATGAAAAACTGTTTTTT
CDR3aa: CASTPRSPGVVTNEKLFF

j_gene: TRBJ2-5
abundance: -
d_gene: TRBD2
v_gene: TRBV11-2
CDR3nt: TGTGCCAGCAGCTCCACACCCGGGACTAGAACGGAGACCCAGTACTTC
CDR3aa: CASSSTPGTRTETQYF

j_gene: TRBJ2-3
abundance: -
d_gene: -
v_gene: TRBV19
CDR3nt: TGTGCCAGTTCTGACAGCTCTAGCACAGATACGCAGTATTTT
CDR3aa: CASSDSSSTDTQYF

j_gene: TRBJ2-1
abundance: -
d_gene: TRBD1
v_gene: TRBV5-6
CDR3nt: TGTGCCAGCAGCTTGCTTCAAGGGGGCCAAATGTACAATGAGCAGTTCTTC
CDR3aa: CASSLLQGGQMYNEQFF

j_gene: TRBJ2-1
abundance: -
d_gene: -
v_gene: TRBV24-1
CDR3nt: TGTGCCACCAGTCCTTCCACAAAACTTTTAAACAATGAGCAGTTCTTC
CDR3aa: CATSPSTKLLNNEQFF

j_gene: TRBJ1-1
abundance: few
d_gene: -
v_gene: TRBV7-2
CDR3nt: TGTGCCAGCAGCCCAACAATAGCGGGGTTCAACACTGAAGCTTTCTTT
CDR3aa: CASSPTIAGFNTEAFF

j_gene: TRBJ1-1
abundance: -
d_gene: TRBD1
v_gene: TRBV27
CDR3nt: TGTGCCAGCAGTTTGTTCCTCGGGACAGGGTCGCGAACTGAAGCTTTCTTT
CDR3aa: CASSLFLGTGSRTEAFF

j_gene: TRBJ2-1
abundance: -
d_gene: -
v_gene: TRBV29-1
CDR3nt: TGCAGCGCCCGGGGGCTAGCCTTTTTCGAGAATGAGCAGTTCTTC
CDR3aa: CSARGLAFFENEQFF

j_gene: TRBJ1-1
abundance: -
d_gene: TRBD1
v_gene: TRBV30
CDR3nt: TGTGCCTGGAGTGCCGACAGGGAAATGACTGAAGCTTTCTTT
CDR3aa: CAWSADREMTEAFF

j_gene: TRBJ1-1
abundance: -
d_gene: -
v_gene: TRBV6-5
CDR3nt: TGTGCCAGCAGTTACACCGGGGACGGCACTGAAGCTTTCTTT
CDR3aa: CASSYTGDGTEAFF

j_gene: TRBJ2-3
abundance: -
d_gene: TRBD1
v_gene: TRBV10-3
CDR3nt: TGTGCCATCAGTGATCACGGGACAGGAACAGATACGCAGTATTTT
CDR3aa: CAISDHGTGTDTQYF

j_gene: TRBJ1-5
abundance: -
d_gene: TRBD1
v_gene: TRBV29-1
CDR3nt: TGCAGCGCAGGGACAGGCAATCAGCCCCAGCATTTT
CDR3aa: CSAGTGNQPQHF

j_gene: TRBJ1-2
abundance: -
d_gene: TRBD1
v_gene: TRBV7-9
CDR3nt: TGTGCCGAAGGCCCCCCCGACAGGGTAATTCCCCAAAACTATGGCTACACCTTC
CDR3aa: CAEGPPDRVIPQNYGYTF

j_gene: TRBJ1-1
abundance: -
d_gene: -
v_gene: TRBV27
CDR3nt: TGTGCCAGCAGCCCGCACGGGAACACTGAAGCTTTCTTT
CDR3aa: CASSPHGNTEAFF

j_gene: TRBJ2-2
abundance: -
d_gene: -
v_gene: TRBV6-5
CDR3nt: TGTGCCAGCAGTTACTCTCGGGGGACATCTACCGGGGAGCTGTTTTTT
CDR3aa: CASSYSRGTSTGELFF

j_gene: TRBJ1-2
abundance: -
d_gene: -
v_gene: TRBV18
CDR3nt: TGTGCCAGCTCACCAGAGGGTAGCTATGGCTACACCTTC
CDR3aa: CASSPEGSYGYTF

j_gene: TRBJ2-5
abundance: -
d_gene: -
v_gene: TRBV9
CDR3nt: TGTGCCAGCAGCGTAGATCGGGGAGAAGAGACCCAGTACTTC
CDR3aa: CASSVDRGEETQYF

j_gene: TRBJ1-3
abundance: -
d_gene: -
v_gene: TRBV18
CDR3nt: TGTGCCAGCTCACCATCCGTAAGCTCTGGAAACACCATATATTTT
CDR3aa: CASSPSVSSGNTIYF

j_gene: TRBJ1-2
abundance: -
d_gene: TRBD1
v_gene: TRBV3-1/TRBV3-2
CDR3nt: TGTGCCAGCAGCCGAGGACAGGGTGGCGGCTACACCTTC
CDR3aa: CASSRGQGGGYTF

j_gene: TRBJ2-6
abundance: -
d_gene: -
v_gene: TRBV3-1/TRBV3-2
CDR3nt: TGTGCCAGCAGCCCCACATCCGGGGCCAACGTCCTGACTTTC
CDR3aa: CASSPTSGANVLTF

j_gene: TRBJ2-2
abundance: -
d_gene: -
v_gene: TRBV6-2/TRBV6-3
CDR3nt: TGTGCCAGCAGTTCTCGGACTCCACGGAGCGGGGAGCTGTTTTTT
CDR3aa: CASSSRTPRSGELFF

j_gene: TRBJ1-1
abundance: -
d_gene: -
v_gene: TRBV5-1
CDR3nt: TGCGCCAGCAGCCTGCCCGGGACAACGAACACTGAAGCTTTCTTT
CDR3aa: CASSLPGTTNTEAFF

j_gene: TRBJ2-2
abundance: -
d_gene: -
v_gene: TRBV5-5
CDR3nt: TGTGCCAGCAGCTTGGCAGGGTTGAATACCGGGGAGCTGTTTTTT
CDR3aa: CASSLAGLNTGELFF

j_gene: TRBJ2-3
abundance: -
d_gene: -
v_gene: TRBV6-1
CDR3nt: TGTGCCAGCAGTGAATTTTTCGGGGATAGCACAGATACGCAGTATTTT
CDR3aa: CASSEFFGDSTDTQYF

j_gene: TRBJ1-2
abundance: -
d_gene: TRBD1
v_gene: TRBV5-4
CDR3nt: TGTGCCAGCAGCTTGAAGGGACAGTACTATGGCTACACCTTC
CDR3aa: CASSLKGQYYGYTF

j_gene: TRBJ1-1
abundance: -
d_gene: TRBD1
v_gene: TRBV6-5
CDR3nt: TGTGCCAGCAGTCCACAGGGGACCATGAACACTGAAGCTTTCTTT
CDR3aa: CASSPQGTMNTEAFF

j_gene: TRBJ2-5
abundance: once
d_gene: TRBD2
v_gene: TRBV4-2
CDR3nt: TGTGCCAGCAGCCACGGGACTAGCGGGGGAGAGACCCAGTACTTC
CDR3aa: CASSHGTSGGETQYF

j_gene: TRBJ1-3
abundance: -
d_gene: -
v_gene: TRBV3-1/TRBV3-2
CDR3nt: TGTGCCAGCAGCCAAGGTCATATGGGAAACACCATATATTTT
CDR3aa: CASSQGHMGNTIYF

j_gene: TRBJ2-6
abundance: -
d_gene: -
v_gene: TRBV19
CDR3nt: TGTGCCAGTAGTAGACAGAGCTCTGGGGCCAACGTCCTGACTTTC
CDR3aa: CASSRQSSGANVLTF

j_gene: TRBJ2-5
abundance: -
d_gene: -
v_gene: TRBV12-3/TRBV12-4
CDR3nt: TGTGCCAGCAGTTTCAGGGGAGCGACCCAGTACTTC
CDR3aa: CASSFRGATQYF

j_gene: TRBJ1-4
abundance: -
d_gene: TRBD1
v_gene: TRBV30
CDR3nt: TGTGCCTGGAGTGTCCTTCAGGGGGCGGGAAAACTGTTTTTT
CDR3aa: CAWSVLQGAGKLFF

j_gene: TRBJ1-1
abundance: -
d_gene: -
v_gene: TRBV7-2
CDR3nt: TGTGCCAGCAGCTTCACAAACGAGGGGAACACTGAAGCTTTCTTT
CDR3aa: CASSFTNEGNTEAFF

j_gene: TRBJ2-2
abundance: -
d_gene: TRBD1
v_gene: TRBV3-1/TRBV3-2
CDR3nt: TGTGCCAGCAGCCAAGGGACAGGGGGCCGGACCGGGGAGCTGTTTTTT
CDR3aa: CASSQGTGGRTGELFF

j_gene: TRBJ1-2
abundance: once
d_gene: -
v_gene: TRBV2
CDR3nt: TGTGCCAGCAGGAGTGAAGGCAACTATGGCTACACCTTC
CDR3aa: CASRSEGNYGYTF

j_gene: TRBJ2-3
abundance: -
d_gene: -
v_gene: TRBV7-3
CDR3nt: TGTGCCAGCAGCTTAACGACTATTAGCACAGATACGCAGTATTTT
CDR3aa: CASSLTTISTDTQYF

j_gene: TRBJ2-2
abundance: -
d_gene: -
v_gene: TRBV11-3
CDR3nt: TGTGCCAGCAGCTCAGAGGCCCGGGGGCGGCCCGGGGAGCTGTTTTTT
CDR3aa: CASSSEARGRPGELFF

j_gene: TRBJ1-2
abundance: -
d_gene: -
v_gene: TRBV7-2
CDR3nt: TGTGCCAGCAGCTTAGGGCGGGGGGATTATGGCTACACCTTC
CDR3aa: CASSLGRGDYGYTF

j_gene: TRBJ1-1
abundance: -
d_gene: -
v_gene: TRBV18
CDR3nt: TGTGCCAGCTCACCACTGAAAGGGGGTAACCTGAACACTGAAGCTTTCTTT
CDR3aa: CASSPLKGGNLNTEAFF

j_gene: TRBJ2-3
abundance: -
d_gene: -
v_gene: TRBV5-1
CDR3nt: TGCGCCAGCAGCTTTTACTCGATAGGGAGCACAGATACGCAGTATTTT
CDR3aa: CASSFYSIGSTDTQYF

j_gene: TRBJ2-2
abundance: -
d_gene: TRBD2
v_gene: TRBV5-4
CDR3nt: TGTGCCAGCAGTTCGAGGACTAGCGGGGGAACGAACACCGGGGAGCTGTTTTTT
CDR3aa: CASSSRTSGGTNTGELFF

j_gene: TRBJ1-2
abundance: -
d_gene: -
v_gene: TRBV12-3/TRBV12-4
CDR3nt: TGTGCCAGCAGTTTTGGGGACTATGGCTACACCTTC
CDR3aa: CASSFGDYGYTF

j_gene: TRBJ1-4
abundance: -
d_gene: TRBD1
v_gene: TRBV19
CDR3nt: TGTGCCAGTCAGGGACAGCTTCATAATGAAAAACTGTTTTTT
CDR3aa: CASQGQLHNEKLFF

j_gene: TRBJ2-2
abundance: -
d_gene: -
v_gene: TRBV3-1/TRBV3-2
CDR3nt: TGTGCCAGCAGCCGAGGGGGGGGCCGAACCGGGGAGCTGTTTTTT
CDR3aa: CASSRGGGRTGELFF

j_gene: TRBJ2-1
abundance: -
d_gene: -
v_gene: TRBV12-5
CDR3nt: TGTGCTAGTGGTCCGGAGGGTTACAATGAGCAGTTCTTC
CDR3aa: CASGPEGYNEQFF

j_gene: TRBJ1-2
abundance: -
d_gene: -
v_gene: TRBV5-1
CDR3nt: TGCGCCAGCAGCCTGGCTCTGCGGGGAGGCTATGGCTACACCTTC
CDR3aa: CASSLALRGGYGYTF